This T cell receptor beta chain was captured by sequencing in a study of high-grade serous ovarian cancer treatment subgroups. Study results and caveats: These tumor repertoires lack spatial information from bulk sequencing. Higher neoantigen levels went with greater TCR clonal relatedness. Repertoire similarity ranged about 0.095 to 0.79 between tumors of one patient. Only CDR3 was analyzed; CDR1 and CDR2 were not.

About this clone: The target antigen is unknown.

Tumor samples were obtained before definitive surgery or chemotherapy. Generated by immunoSEQ multiplex PCR, the TCRdb table keeps only in-frame clones and is missing some. Found here are about 4,400 clones, almost 70% of them singletons; the top ten hold 12%. There are 17 residues in the CDR3. Germline CDR1 reads MGHRA; CDR2 reads YSYEKL. The V and J ends lost 4 bases and 2 bases, in that order; junction bases with no gene match: 10. The sequenced material came from tumor tissue. The sequence was obtained from a human donor with high-grade serous ovarian cancer. This chain joins TRBV4-1 and TRBJ2-3, with 9 bases aligning to TRBD2. CDR3 nucleotides: TGCGCCAGCAGCCCCGAGGGGAGCGGGGGGATCACAGATACGCAGTATTTT. Its protein product is CASSPEGSGGITDTQYF.